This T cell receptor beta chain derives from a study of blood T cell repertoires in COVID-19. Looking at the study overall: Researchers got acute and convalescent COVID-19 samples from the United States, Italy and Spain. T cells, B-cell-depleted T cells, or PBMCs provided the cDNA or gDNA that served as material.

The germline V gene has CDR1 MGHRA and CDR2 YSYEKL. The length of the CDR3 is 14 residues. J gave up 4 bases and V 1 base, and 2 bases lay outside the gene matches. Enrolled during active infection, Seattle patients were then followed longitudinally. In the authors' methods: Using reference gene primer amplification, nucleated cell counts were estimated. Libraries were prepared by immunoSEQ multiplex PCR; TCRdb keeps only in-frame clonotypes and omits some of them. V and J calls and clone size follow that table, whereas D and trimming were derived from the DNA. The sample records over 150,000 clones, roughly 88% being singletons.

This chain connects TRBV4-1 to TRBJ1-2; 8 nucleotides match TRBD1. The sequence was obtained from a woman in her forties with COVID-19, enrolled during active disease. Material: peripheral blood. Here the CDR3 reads CASSQGTGSYGYTF. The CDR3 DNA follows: TGCGCCAGCAGCCAAGGGACAGGGAGCTATGGCTACACCTTC.